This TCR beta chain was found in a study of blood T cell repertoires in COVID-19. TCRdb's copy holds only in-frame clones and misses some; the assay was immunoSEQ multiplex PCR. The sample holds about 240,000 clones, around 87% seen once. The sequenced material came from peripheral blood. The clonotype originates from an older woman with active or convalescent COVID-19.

This CDR3 reads CASSTGGAQPQHF. The CDR3 nucleotides are TGTGCCAGCTCCACCGGGGGTGCTCAGCCCCAGCATTTT. V and J are TRBV18 and TRBJ1-5, with D possibly being TRBD1 (5 bases). This CDR3 has 13 amino acids. V lost 6 bases and J lost 6, with 12 bases in between. CDR1 and CDR2 from the germline V gene are KGHSH and LQKENI.